Listed below are T cell receptor beta chains from one sample, sequenced in a study of shared clonotypes between healthy human individuals. Profiling relied on immunoSEQ multiplex PCR, and the TCRdb table lists in-frame clones only, not all of them. The sample contains around 580,000 clones, about 98% of which appear only once. The sequenced sample consisted of naive CD8+ T cells sorted from blood. The source is a man aged 25-40 years in good health. The CDR3 runs from the conserved cysteine through the conserved F or W. Each record gives: clone size, D gene, J gene, V gene, CDR3 DNA, CDR3 protein. A D gene is named only where the DNA matches it firmly. Some rows mark clone size as missing; the rest say once, few, many or name a class of expanded clone.

clone size: .
D gene: .
J gene: TRBJ2-7
V gene: TRBV5-6
CDR3 DNA: TGTGCCAGCAGCTGGGCCGGGACCTCGAGTAGCTCCTACGAGCAGTACTTC
CDR3 protein: CASSWAGTSSSSYEQYF

clone size: .
D gene: TRBD2
J gene: TRBJ2-1
V gene: TRBV9
CDR3 DNA: TGTGCCAGCAGCAAGGGAGGGGACCTCTGGGATGAGCAGTTCTTC
CDR3 protein: CASSKGGDLWDEQFF

clone size: once
D gene: .
J gene: TRBJ1-4
V gene: TRBV18
CDR3 DNA: TGTGCCAGCTCACCCTACACCGGGACGGGGAATGAAAAACTGTTTTTT
CDR3 protein: CASSPYTGTGNEKLFF

clone size: .
D gene: .
J gene: TRBJ2-1
V gene: TRBV30
CDR3 DNA: TGTGCCTGGAGGCACCGGGACACGTACAATGAGCAGTTCTTC
CDR3 protein: CAWRHRDTYNEQFF

clone size: .
D gene: TRBD2
J gene: TRBJ2-2
V gene: TRBV11-3
CDR3 DNA: TGTGCCAGCAGCTCACCGACCGGGACTAGCGGGAACACCGGGGAGCTGTTTTTT
CDR3 protein: CASSSPTGTSGNTGELFF

clone size: .
D gene: .
J gene: TRBJ2-7
V gene: TRBV28
CDR3 DNA: TGTGCCAGCAGTTTATTGCATGAGGTCTCCTACGAGCAGTACTTC
CDR3 protein: CASSLLHEVSYEQYF

clone size: .
D gene: .
J gene: TRBJ2-3
V gene: TRBV5-1
CDR3 DNA: TGCGCCAGCAGCTGGGAAGAGGGCTACACAGATACGCAGTATTTT
CDR3 protein: CASSWEEGYTDTQYF

clone size: .
D gene: .
J gene: TRBJ2-7
V gene: TRBV7-2
CDR3 DNA: TGTGCCAGCAGCTTAAGCAGGCTATACGAGCAGTACTTC
CDR3 protein: CASSLSRLYEQYF

clone size: .
D gene: .
J gene: TRBJ2-3
V gene: TRBV9
CDR3 DNA: TGTGCCAGCAGCGCCAATCCGGGCTCTAGCACAGATACGCAGTATTTT
CDR3 protein: CASSANPGSSTDTQYF

clone size: .
D gene: .
J gene: TRBJ2-7
V gene: TRBV11-2
CDR3 DNA: TGTGCCAGCAACTTGGGTCGGGACCGAAGAGTGAGGGAGCAGTACTTC
CDR3 protein: CASNLGRDRRVREQYF

clone size: .
D gene: .
J gene: TRBJ1-1
V gene: TRBV27
CDR3 DNA: TGTGCCAGCTACCAGGGGCCTGAAGCTTTCTTT
CDR3 protein: CASYQGPEAFF

clone size: .
D gene: TRBD1
J gene: TRBJ2-7
V gene: TRBV11-2
CDR3 DNA: TGTGCCAGCACCTCGTGGGACAGACGGTTCGAGCAGTACTTC
CDR3 protein: CASTSWDRRFEQYF

clone size: .
D gene: .
J gene: TRBJ2-4
V gene: TRBV4-1
CDR3 DNA: TGCGCCAGCAGCCAAGATTGGATAGGGGGAGAAAACATTCAGTACTTC
CDR3 protein: CASSQDWIGGENIQYF

clone size: .
D gene: TRBD1
J gene: TRBJ2-7
V gene: TRBV7-9
CDR3 DNA: TGTGCCAGCAGCCCCACCTCGGGACAGGGCTACGAGCAGTACTTC
CDR3 protein: CASSPTSGQGYEQYF

clone size: few
D gene: .
J gene: TRBJ2-1
V gene: TRBV18
CDR3 DNA: TGTGCCAGCTCACCACCGTACACCTACAATGAGCAGTTCTTC
CDR3 protein: CASSPPYTYNEQFF

clone size: .
D gene: TRBD1
J gene: TRBJ1-1
V gene: TRBV6-6
CDR3 DNA: TGTGCCAGCTCCCTGGCACAGGGGGCAACTGAAGCTTTCTTT
CDR3 protein: CASSLAQGATEAFF

clone size: once
D gene: .
J gene: TRBJ1-1
V gene: TRBV4-2
CDR3 DNA: TGTGCCAGCAGCCAAGAAGCCCCGGCGGGGGCTAGGGGAGCTTTCTTT
CDR3 protein: CASSQEAPAGARGAFF

clone size: .
D gene: .
J gene: TRBJ2-7
V gene: TRBV11-3
CDR3 DNA: TGTGCCAGCAGCTTAGCCGGAGGCGAGCAGTACTTC
CDR3 protein: CASSLAGGEQYF

clone size: .
D gene: .
J gene: TRBJ2-2
V gene: TRBV10-1
CDR3 DNA: TGCGCCAGCAGTCACGTCAACACCGGGGAGCTGTTTTTT
CDR3 protein: CASSHVNTGELFF

clone size: .
D gene: .
J gene: TRBJ2-1
V gene: TRBV2
CDR3 DNA: TGTGCCAGCAGTGAAGACCTTCGCTCCTACAATGAGCAGTTCTTC
CDR3 protein: CASSEDLRSYNEQFF

clone size: .
D gene: .
J gene: TRBJ2-2
V gene: TRBV9
CDR3 DNA: TGTGCCAGCAGCGTAGTTGGCACCGGGGAGCTGTTTTTT
CDR3 protein: CASSVVGTGELFF

clone size: .
D gene: .
J gene: TRBJ2-7
V gene: TRBV18
CDR3 DNA: TGTGCCAGCTCACCATGGGACATCTCCTACGAGCAGTACTTC
CDR3 protein: CASSPWDISYEQYF

clone size: .
D gene: .
J gene: TRBJ2-7
V gene: TRBV7-8
CDR3 DNA: TGTGCCAGCAGCTTAGAGGGGGGTACGGCCTTCTTCTACGAGCAGTACTTC
CDR3 protein: CASSLEGGTAFFYEQYF

clone size: .
D gene: TRBD2
J gene: TRBJ2-1
V gene: TRBV9
CDR3 DNA: TGTGCCAGCAGCGTAGTGGCGGGAGATTCCTACAATGAGCAGTTCTTC
CDR3 protein: CASSVVAGDSYNEQFF

clone size: .
D gene: .
J gene: TRBJ2-7
V gene: TRBV7-9
CDR3 DNA: TGTGCCAGCAGCTCGGACCTATACGAGCAGTACTTC
CDR3 protein: CASSSDLYEQYF

clone size: .
D gene: .
J gene: TRBJ2-7
V gene: TRBV30
CDR3 DNA: TGTGCCTGGAGGGACACCGTAGGGTTATACGAGCAGTACTTC
CDR3 protein: CAWRDTVGLYEQYF

clone size: .
D gene: .
J gene: TRBJ2-7
V gene: TRBV29-1
CDR3 DNA: TGCAGCGTTGAAGATGTATCCTACGAGCAGTACTTC
CDR3 protein: CSVEDVSYEQYF

clone size: .
D gene: TRBD1
J gene: TRBJ1-2
V gene: TRBV2
CDR3 DNA: TGTGCCAGCAGTGATGGGACAGCCTATGGCTACACCTTC
CDR3 protein: CASSDGTAYGYTF

clone size: .
D gene: .
J gene: TRBJ2-5
V gene: TRBV5-1
CDR3 DNA: TGCGCCAGCAGCCCTCGCGCGGGGGAGACCCAGTACTTC
CDR3 protein: CASSPRAGETQYF

clone size: once
D gene: TRBD1
J gene: TRBJ2-7
V gene: TRBV7-6
CDR3 DNA: TGTGCCAGCAGCCCCGGGACAGGGGCCCACGAGCAGTACTTC
CDR3 protein: CASSPGTGAHEQYF

clone size: .
D gene: .
J gene: TRBJ2-3
V gene: TRBV11-2
CDR3 DNA: TGTGCCAGCAGCTTAGATACGGGAGTCGTCGGCACAGATACGCAGTATTTT
CDR3 protein: CASSLDTGVVGTDTQYF

clone size: .
D gene: .
J gene: TRBJ1-1
V gene: TRBV4-1
CDR3 DNA: TGCGCCAGCAGCCAAGGAACAGCACCCGGCACTGAAGCTTTCTTT
CDR3 protein: CASSQGTAPGTEAFF

clone size: .
D gene: .
J gene: TRBJ2-7
V gene: TRBV27
CDR3 DNA: TGTGCCAGCGGTGGCTCTGCCTACGAGCAGTACTTC
CDR3 protein: CASGGSAYEQYF

clone size: .
D gene: TRBD1
J gene: TRBJ1-2
V gene: TRBV9
CDR3 DNA: TGTGCCAGCAGCGTAGGGGACAGGGGAAATAGCTATGGCTACACCTTC
CDR3 protein: CASSVGDRGNSYGYTF

clone size: .
D gene: TRBD1
J gene: TRBJ2-3
V gene: TRBV7-8
CDR3 DNA: TGTGCCAGCAGCTTAGAACCTCTCCCCCAGGGGGCAGGTAGAGGACGCACAGATACGCAGTATTTT
CDR3 protein: CASSLEPLPQGAGRGRTDTQYF

clone size: .
D gene: .
J gene: TRBJ2-1
V gene: TRBV7-9
CDR3 DNA: TGTGCGGTTATAAGCCCCTCCTCAGATAATGAGCAGTTCTTC
CDR3 protein: CAVISPSSDNEQFF

clone size: .
D gene: .
J gene: TRBJ1-1
V gene: TRBV29-1
CDR3 DNA: TGCAGCGGGGCGGGTGAAGGGTCCCTCACTGAAGCTTTCTTT
CDR3 protein: CSGAGEGSLTEAFF

clone size: .
D gene: .
J gene: TRBJ2-7
V gene: TRBV6-5
CDR3 DNA: TGTGCCAGCAGTTACTCAAAGCAGCACGAGCAGTACTTC
CDR3 protein: CASSYSKQHEQYF

clone size: once
D gene: TRBD2
J gene: TRBJ2-1
V gene: TRBV5-1
CDR3 DNA: TGCGCCAGCAGCTTGGAAGGTCTCGCGGGAGGGGGTAATGAGCAGTTCTTC
CDR3 protein: CASSLEGLAGGGNEQFF

clone size: .
D gene: TRBD2
J gene: TRBJ2-1
V gene: TRBV27
CDR3 DNA: TGTGCCAGCAGTCCTGGGACTAGCGGGAGTAAAGAGCAGTTCTTC
CDR3 protein: CASSPGTSGSKEQFF

clone size: .
D gene: TRBD2
J gene: TRBJ2-7
V gene: TRBV6-1
CDR3 DNA: TGTGCCAGCAGTGAATACCTAGCGGGAGGGCGGGAGCAGTACTTC
CDR3 protein: CASSEYLAGGREQYF

clone size: once
D gene: .
J gene: TRBJ1-5
V gene: TRBV7-9
CDR3 DNA: TGTGCCAGCAGCTCAACACGGGGGAATCAGCCCCAGCATTTT
CDR3 protein: CASSSTRGNQPQHF

clone size: .
D gene: .
J gene: TRBJ2-7
V gene: TRBV29-1
CDR3 DNA: TGCAGCGTTGGCAGTGACGAGCAGTACTTC
CDR3 protein: CSVGSDEQYF

clone size: once
D gene: .
J gene: TRBJ2-5
V gene: TRBV7-9
CDR3 DNA: TGTGCCAGCAGTTATCTGGGGGGCTTGGAGACCCAGTACTTC
CDR3 protein: CASSYLGGLETQYF

clone size: .
D gene: TRBD2
J gene: TRBJ2-7
V gene: TRBV5-4
CDR3 DNA: TGTGCCAGCAGTTCGACTTCCGGGACTACTGGGTACGAGCAGTACTTC
CDR3 protein: CASSSTSGTTGYEQYF

clone size: .
D gene: .
J gene: TRBJ2-1
V gene: TRBV7-8
CDR3 DNA: TGTGCCAGCAGCTTCTCGGTCGATCAACTCTCCTACAATGAGCAGTTCTTC
CDR3 protein: CASSFSVDQLSYNEQFF

clone size: .
D gene: .
J gene: TRBJ2-7
V gene: TRBV4-1
CDR3 DNA: TGCGCCAGCAGCCACAAACTACAGGCGTCCTACGAGCAGTACTTC
CDR3 protein: CASSHKLQASYEQYF

clone size: .
D gene: TRBD2
J gene: TRBJ2-7
V gene: TRBV5-1
CDR3 DNA: TGCGCCAGCAGCTTGGCCCTGGGACTAGCGCGCGAGCAGTACTTC
CDR3 protein: CASSLALGLAREQYF

clone size: .
D gene: .
J gene: TRBJ2-1
V gene: TRBV28
CDR3 DNA: TGTGCCAGCACAAGGGCCTCCAATGAGCAGTTCTTC
CDR3 protein: CASTRASNEQFF

clone size: .
D gene: .
J gene: TRBJ2-7
V gene: TRBV7-8
CDR3 DNA: TGTGCCAGCAGCTTAAGGTTCACCGAGCAGTACTTC
CDR3 protein: CASSLRFTEQYF

clone size: .
D gene: TRBD1
J gene: TRBJ1-1
V gene: TRBV15
CDR3 DNA: TGTGCCACCAGCAGAGAGAAGGGGACAGGGATGGGCACTGAAGCTTTCTTT
CDR3 protein: CATSREKGTGMGTEAFF

clone size: .
D gene: .
J gene: TRBJ2-7
V gene: TRBV10-3
CDR3 DNA: TGTGCCATCAGCCGGATCCCCACCTATGACGGGGTCTACGAGCAGTACTTC
CDR3 protein: CAISRIPTYDGVYEQYF

clone size: .
D gene: TRBD1
J gene: TRBJ2-7
V gene: TRBV27
CDR3 DNA: TGTGCCAGCAGTTTCCGGACAGGGCGGGAGCAGTACTTC
CDR3 protein: CASSFRTGREQYF

clone size: once
D gene: TRBD2
J gene: TRBJ2-1
V gene: TRBV15
CDR3 DNA: TGTGCCACCAGCAGCCGGACTAGCGGGGAGTTGTTCTTC
CDR3 protein: CATSSRTSGELFF

clone size: .
D gene: TRBD2
J gene: TRBJ2-1
V gene: TRBV7-2
CDR3 DNA: TGTGCCAGCAGCTTGGACCCTGGGGGGGGGCAGTTCTTC
CDR3 protein: CASSLDPGGGQFF